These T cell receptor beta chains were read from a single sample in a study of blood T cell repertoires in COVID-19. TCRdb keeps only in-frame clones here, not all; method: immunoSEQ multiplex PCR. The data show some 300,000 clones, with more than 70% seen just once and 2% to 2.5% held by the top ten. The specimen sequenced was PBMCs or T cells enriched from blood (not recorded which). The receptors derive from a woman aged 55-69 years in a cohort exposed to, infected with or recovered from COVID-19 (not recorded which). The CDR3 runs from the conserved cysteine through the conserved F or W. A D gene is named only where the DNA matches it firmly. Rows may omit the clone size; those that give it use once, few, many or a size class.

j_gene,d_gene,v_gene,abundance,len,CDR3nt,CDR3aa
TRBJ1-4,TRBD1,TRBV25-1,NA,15,TGTGCCAGCACTACAGGGGGCTTAGCTAATGAAAAACTGTTTTTT,CASTTGGLANEKLFF
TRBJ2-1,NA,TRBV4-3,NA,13,TGCGCCAGCAGCCAAGGGCTCTACAATGAGCAGTTCTTC,CASSQGLYNEQFF
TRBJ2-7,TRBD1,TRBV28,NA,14,TGTGCCAGCAACCTCCGGGACAGGACCTACGAGCAGTACTTC,CASNLRDRTYEQYF
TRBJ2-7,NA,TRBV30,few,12,TGTGCCTGGAGTGTATCAGGGCGGCACCTTAACTTC,CAWSVSGRHLNF
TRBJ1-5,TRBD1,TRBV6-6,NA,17,TGTGCCAGCAGTCCCCTAATACAGGGGAATAGCAATCAGCCCCAGCATTTT,CASSPLIQGNSNQPQHF
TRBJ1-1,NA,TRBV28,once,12,TGTGCCAGCAGTTTATATCTCAGGCAAGCTTTCTTT,CASSLYLRQAFF
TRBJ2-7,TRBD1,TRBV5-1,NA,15,TGCGCCAGCAGTACAGGACAGGCGTCATCCTACGAGCAGTACTTC,CASSTGQASSYEQYF
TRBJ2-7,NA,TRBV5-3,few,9,TGTGCCAGAAGCAAGGGACACTACTTC,CARSKGHYF
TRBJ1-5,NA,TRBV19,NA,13,TGTGCCAGTATGGGCAATAGCAATCAGCCCCAGCATTTT,CASMGNSNQPQHF
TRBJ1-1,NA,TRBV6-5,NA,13,TGTGCCAGCGGGGAGGGAATCATCACTGAAGCTTTCTTT,CASGEGIITEAFF
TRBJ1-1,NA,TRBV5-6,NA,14,TGTGCCAGCAGCTTAGGAGGTTGGGATGGTGAAGCTTTCTTT,CASSLGGWDGEAFF
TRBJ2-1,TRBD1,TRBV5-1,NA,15,TGCGCCAGCAGCCTGATAGGGGGCGACTACAATGAGCAGTTCTTC,CASSLIGGDYNEQFF
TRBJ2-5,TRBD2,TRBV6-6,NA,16,TGTGCCAGCAGTTACTCCGTGACTAGCGGGGGTGGGACCCAGTACTTC,CASSYSVTSGGGTQYF
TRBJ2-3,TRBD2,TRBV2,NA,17,TGTGCCAGCGCTGCCGTTTTACTAGCGGGAAGCCCAGATACGCAGTATTTT,CASAAVLLAGSPDTQYF
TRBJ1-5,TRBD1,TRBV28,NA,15,TGTGCCAGCAGTTATGGACAGGGCTATAATCAGCCCCAGCATTTT,CASSYGQGYNQPQHF
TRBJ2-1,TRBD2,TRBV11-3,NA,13,TGTGCCAGCAGCTTAGAGGGGAGGGGAGAGCAGTTCTTC,CASSLEGRGEQFF
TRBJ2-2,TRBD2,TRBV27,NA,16,TGTGCCAGCACCTTGAGGCTAGCGGACAACACCGGGGAGCTGTTTTTT,CASTLRLADNTGELFF
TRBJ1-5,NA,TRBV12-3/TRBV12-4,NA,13,TGTGCCACTAAGCGGGAGGGGGATCAGCCCCAGCATTTT,CATKREGDQPQHF
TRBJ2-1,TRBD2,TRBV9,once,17,TGTGCCAGCAGCGAGCCCCTGACTAGCGGTTCCTACAATGAGCAGTTCTTC,CASSEPLTSGSYNEQFF
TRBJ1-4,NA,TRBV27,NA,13,TGTGCCAGCAGTTTGTTCAGTAATGAAAAACTGTTTTTT,CASSLFSNEKLFF
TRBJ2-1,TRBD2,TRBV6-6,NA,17,TGTGCCAGCACTCGAGGGACTAGCGGGGGCTCCTACAATGAGCAGTTCTTC,CASTRGTSGGSYNEQFF
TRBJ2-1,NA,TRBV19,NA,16,TGTGCCAGTAGATGGGGGGAACCGAGCTCCTACAATGAGCAGTTCTTC,CASRWGEPSSYNEQFF
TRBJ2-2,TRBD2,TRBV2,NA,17,TGTGCCAGCAGTGAAGAGGCTAGCGGGAGAGGAACCGGGGAGCTGTTTTTT,CASSEEASGRGTGELFF
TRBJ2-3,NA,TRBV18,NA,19,TGTGCCAGCTCACGACGGGGGCGGGAGAGAGGGTTGGGCACAGATACGCAGTATTTT,CASSRRGRERGLGTDTQYF
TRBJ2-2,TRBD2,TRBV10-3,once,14,TGTGCCATCAGTCCATTAGCGGGAGAGGGGGAGCTGTTTTTT,CAISPLAGEGELFF
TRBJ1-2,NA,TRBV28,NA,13,TGTGCCAGCAGTTTAGACAGGCTTTATGGCTACACCTTC,CASSLDRLYGYTF
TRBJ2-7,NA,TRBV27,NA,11,TGTGCCAGCAGTTCTGGACAAAAGCAGTACTTC,CASSSGQKQYF
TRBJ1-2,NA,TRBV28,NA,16,TGTGCCAGCAGAGGAATAAGGAGGGCGGCTAACTATGGCTACACCTTC,CASRGIRRAANYGYTF
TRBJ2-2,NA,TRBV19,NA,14,TGTGCCAGTATGGTGAGGGCTGGTACCGGGGAGCTGTTTTTT,CASMVRAGTGELFF
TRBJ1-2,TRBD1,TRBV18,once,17,TGTGCCAGCTCACCTATGTTAACCCAACAGGGGGGCTATGGCTACACCTTC,CASSPMLTQQGGYGYTF
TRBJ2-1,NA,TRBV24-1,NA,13,TGTGCCACCAAGGGGGGGCCGGGGAATGAGCAGTTCTTC,CATKGGPGNEQFF
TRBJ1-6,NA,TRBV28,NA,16,TGTGCCAGCAGTTTAGGGGGGGCATCCTATAATTCACCCCTCCACTTT,CASSLGGASYNSPLHF
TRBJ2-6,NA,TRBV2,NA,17,TGTGCCAGCCTCCGGGACATGCCCAAATCTGGGGCCAACGTCCTGACTTTC,CASLRDMPKSGANVLTF
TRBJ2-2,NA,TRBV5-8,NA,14,TGTGCCAGCAGCTTGGTGGGCGCCTCCGGGGAGCTGTTTTTT,CASSLVGASGELFF
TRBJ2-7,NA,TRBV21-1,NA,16,TGTGCCAGCAGCAAAAACGGCGACAGGCGCTCCTACGAGCAGTACTTC,CASSKNGDRRSYEQYF
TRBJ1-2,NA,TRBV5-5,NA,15,TGTGCCAGCAGCGGAAGAGACACCGGTAACTATGGCTACACCTTC,CASSGRDTGNYGYTF
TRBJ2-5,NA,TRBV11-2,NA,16,TGTGCCAGCAGCCCCGGTGGGGGGACTCAACAAGAGACCCAGTACTTC,CASSPGGGTQQETQYF
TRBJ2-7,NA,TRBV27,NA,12,TGTGCCAGCAGTTTATCCCCGTACGAGCAGTACTTC,CASSLSPYEQYF
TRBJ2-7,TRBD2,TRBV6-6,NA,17,TGTGCCAGCAGTCTTATTCGTGGACTAGCGGGACCCTACGAGCAGTACTTC,CASSLIRGLAGPYEQYF
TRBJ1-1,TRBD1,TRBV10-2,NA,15,TGCGCCAGCAGTGACGAGGGACAGGGGGCGATGGTAGCTTTCTTT,CASSDEGQGAMVAFF